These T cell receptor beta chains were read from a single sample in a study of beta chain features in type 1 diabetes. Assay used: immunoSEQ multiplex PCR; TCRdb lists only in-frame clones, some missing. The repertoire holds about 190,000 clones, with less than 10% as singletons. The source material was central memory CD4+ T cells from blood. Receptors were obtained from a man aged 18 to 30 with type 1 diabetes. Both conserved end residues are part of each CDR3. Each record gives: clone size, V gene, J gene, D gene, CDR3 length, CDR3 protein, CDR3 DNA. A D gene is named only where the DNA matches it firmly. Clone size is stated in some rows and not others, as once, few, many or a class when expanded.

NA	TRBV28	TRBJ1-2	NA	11	CATGSNYGYTF	TGTGCCACCGGGAGCAACTATGGCTACACCTTC
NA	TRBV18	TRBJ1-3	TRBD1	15	CASSPSGQEGNTIYF	TGTGCCAGCTCACCCTCCGGACAGGAAGGAAACACCATATATTTT
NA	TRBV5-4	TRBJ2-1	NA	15	CASSLSYRVDNEQFF	TGTGCCAGCAGCCTCAGCTACAGGGTTGACAATGAGCAGTTCTTC
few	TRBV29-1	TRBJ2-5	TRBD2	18	CSVEGGLAEKRRQETQYF	TGCAGCGTTGAAGGGGGACTAGCGGAAAAGCGGCGGCAAGAGACCCAGTACTTC
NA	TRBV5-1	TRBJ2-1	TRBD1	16	CASRRGGQVPYNEQFF	TGCGCCAGCCGTCGAGGGGGACAGGTGCCCTACAATGAGCAGTTCTTC
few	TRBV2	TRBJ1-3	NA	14	CASSIQGIGNTIYF	TGTGCCAGCAGTATACAGGGTATTGGAAACACCATATATTTT
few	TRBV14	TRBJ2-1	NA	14	CASSQDVSTRGQFF	TGTGCCAGCAGCCAAGATGTCAGCACCCGCGGACAGTTCTTC
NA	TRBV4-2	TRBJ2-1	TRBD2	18	CASSQEVGLLAGGAEQFF	TGTGCCAGCAGCCAAGAAGTGGGGTTGCTGGCGGGGGGAGCTGAGCAGTTCTTC
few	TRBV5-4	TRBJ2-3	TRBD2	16	CASSRKSGGRTDTQYF	TGTGCCAGCAGCCGGAAAAGCGGGGGGCGGACAGATACGCAGTATTTT
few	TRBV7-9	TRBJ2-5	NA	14	CASSPDSNQETQYF	TGTGCCAGCAGCCCGGACAGCAACCAAGAGACCCAGTACTTC